In this sample, the clone carrying this TCR beta chain turned up a few times. Its antigen is unknown. The data stem from a study of T cells in Graves' hyperthyroidism and ophthalmopathy. Turning to the study itself: Initial diagnosis, before any treatment, was when peripheral blood was collected.

Overall study findings and caveats: Blood samples included most of the expanded thyroid clonotypes exceeding 0.001.

Uncontrolled infection, other autoimmune disease, pregnancy or lactation led to exclusion. For the diagnoses, clinical symptoms, serum thyroxine and TRAb, thyroid ultrasound and orbital computed tomography were used. V was pared by 1 base and J by 3 bases, with 21 bases between. The CDR3 totals 18 residues. Germline CDR1 is SGHTA and CDR2 is FQGNSA. The source material, RNA transcripts, was used to amplify TCR beta CDR3 regions. The HTBI primer set served for first-round RT-PCR of the TCR CDR3. A single record per CDR3 protein comes from TCRdb applying MiXCR to the multiplex PCR reads. This sample has about 360,000 distinct CDR3 sequences, with approximately 13% found just once.

Input material: blood. This chain connects TRBV7-2 to TRBJ1-1; D might be TRBD1 (5 bases). The TCR comes from a woman in her late teens or twenties with Graves' hyperthyroidism. CDR3 coding DNA: TGTGCCAGCAGCTTAGGGGCTAGGGCAGGGAATATTGACACTGAAGCTTTCTTT. It specifies CASSLGARAGNIDTEAFF. The full variable domain, with the rest looked up from reference TRBV7-2 and TRBJ1-1, is GAGVSQSPSNKVTEKGKDVELRCDPISGHTALYWYRQSLGQGLEFLIYFQGNSAPDKSGLPSDRFSAERTGGSVSTLTIQRTQQEDSAVYLCASSLGARAGNIDTEAFFGQGTRLTVV.